These 21 T cell receptor beta chains were sequenced from one sample in a study of molecular identifiers for immune sequencing clone quantification. TCRdb used MiXCR to reprocess the PCR reads, holding one entry per CDR3 protein. The profile shows 490,000 or so distinct CDR3 sequences, about 22% of them singletons. Source material: naive CD8+ T cells from blood, with Jurkat cell RNA spiked in. Indicated subset: FACS-sorted CD8+CD4-CCR7+CD45RA+ naive T cells. The receptors here all came from a human donor in good health. Some libraries in this study had Jurkat cell RNA spiked in.

The chain employs TRBV3-1 and TRBJ1-1; D call uncertain. The V and J ends lost 0 bases and 1 base respectively, with 12 bases between them. The CDR3 extends over 16 amino acids. Germline CDR1 is LGHDT and CDR2 is YNNKEL (reference sequence). For the CDR3, the DNA is TGTGCCAGCAGCCAAGATTTGCCGGAGAAGAACACTGAAGCTTTCTTT. It is translated as CASSQDLPEKNTEAFF. The full variable domain, completed using reference TRBV3-1 and TRBJ1-1, is DTAVSQTPKYLVTQMGNDKSIKCEQNLGHDTMYWYKQDSKKFLKIMFSYNNKELIINETVPNRFSPKSPDKAHLNLHINSLELGDSAVYFCASSQDLPEKNTEAFFGQGTRLTVV.

This chain connects TRBV20-1 to TRBJ2-3; 11 nucleotides agree with TRBD2. CDR1 DFQATT and CDR2 SNEGSKA come from the germline V gene (reference sequence). The CDR3 sequence is 18 residues long. After removal of 0 bases from V and 6 bases from J, the junction contained 14 bases not matched to a gene. CDR3 amino acids: CSARDLPGTSGLTDTQYF. The CDR3 region has the DNA TGCAGTGCTAGAGATTTGCCCGGGACTAGCGGTCTCACGGATACGCAGTATTTT.

At least ten counts were recorded for this clonotype. This chain links TRBV6-5 with TRBJ2-3, with D uncertain. The CDR3 contains 17 residues. V lost 2 bases and J 2 bases, leaving 17 bases between the germline ends. Germline V gene sequence: CDR1 MNHEY, CDR2 SVGAGI. Written as DNA, the CDR3 is TGTGCCAGCAGTTACAACCTACCGGCCTCCCCCACAGATACGCAGTATTTT. Its protein is CASSYNLPASPTDTQYF.

In its sample, this clonotype was seen a few times. The chain joins TRBV6-1 to TRBJ2-3, with D possibly matching TRBD2 (6 bases). Germline CDR1 reads MNHNS; CDR2 reads SASEGT. The germline V and J ends were trimmed by 2 bases and 2 bases, with 11 bases remaining between them. The CDR3 contains 15 residues. CDR3 in DNA: TGTGCCAGCAGTGAATTTAGCGGATACACAGATACGCAGTATTTT. It specifies CASSEFSGYTDTQYF.

This clonotype was observed at least ten times. The V call is TRBV3-1, the J call TRBJ1-5; maybe TRBD1 (5 bases). Germline CDR1 LGHDT, CDR2 YNNKEL (reference sequence). The CDR3 totals 16 residues. The germline V and J ends were trimmed by 4 bases and 3 bases, with 16 bases remaining between them. The CDR3 DNA sequence: TGTGCCAGCAGCCCAGGGTTGGCCACCCACAATCAGCCCCAGCATTTT. This sequence encodes CASSPGLATHNQPQHF.

This clonotype was seen at least ten times. J is TRBJ1-5 and V is TRBV9, with D uncertain. In germline, CDR1 is SGDLS, CDR2 YYNGEE. V was pared by 0 bases and J by 0 bases, with 4 bases between. This CDR3 spans 14 amino acids. CDR3 amino acids: CASSVEGSNQPQHF. The CDR3 nucleotides are TGTGCCAGCAGCGTAGAAGGTAGCAATCAGCCCCAGCATTTT.

This clonotype was found many times. This chain links TRBV30 with TRBJ2-3, with TRBD2 matching 12 bases. The V gene end was trimmed by 1 base and the J gene end by 0 bases; junction bases not matched to a gene: 5. Germline CDR1 GTSNPN, CDR2 SVGIG (reference sequence). The CDR3 covers 17 residues. CDR3 in DNA: TGTGCCTGGAGTGGCGGACTAGCGGGGAGAAGCACAGATACGCAGTATTTT. Its protein is CAWSGGLAGRSTDTQYF. The full variable domain, rest sourced from reference TRBV30 and TRBJ2-3, is SQTIHQWPATLVQPVGSPLSLECTVEGTSNPNLYWYRQAAGRGLQLLFYSVGIGQISSEVPQNLSASRPQDRQFILSSKKLLLSDSGFYLCAWSGGLAGRSTDTQYFGPGTRLTVL.

Details on this clonotype: Its ends do not fully match the called genes, so a read error is possible. V usage is TRBV6-2 or TRBV6-3 and J usage is TRBJ2-7, with 10 bases matching TRBD1. Germline CDR1 and CDR2: MNHEY and SVGEGT. CDR3 length equals 12 residues. DNA of the CDR3: TGTGTCACCGGACAGGGGGACTACGAGCAGGACTTC. Translation gives CVTGQGDYEQDF.

The rearrangement uses TRBV3-1 and TRBJ1-2; a possible D gene is TRBD1 (5 bases). Trimming pared 1 base from V and 4 bases from J, leaving 13 bases between. Germline assignment: CDR1 LGHDT and CDR2 YNNKEL (reference sequence). The CDR3 extends over 15 amino acids. The CDR3 sequence is CASSQARGAGYGYTF. The CDR3 nucleotides read TGTGCCAGCAGCCAAGCGAGGGGCGCTGGCTATGGCTACACCTTC.

The chain couples TRBV6-5 to TRBJ2-7, with 8 bases fitting TRBD2. The CDR3 loop spans 15 amino acids. With 5 bases clipped from V and 7 bases from J, the junction kept 13 bases outside the gene matches. The germline V gene encodes CDR1 MNHEY and CDR2 SVGAGI. This chain's CDR3 is CASSLTSGVYNEQYF. The CDR3 bases are TGTGCCAGCAGTCTTACTAGCGGAGTTTACAATGAGCAGTACTTC.

This clonotype was seen a handful of times. This could be a read error, since a much larger clone is one nucleotide away. The missing conserved phenylalanine or tryptophan at the end of this CDR3 makes a read error likely. CDR3 in amino acids: CASSLDGSYEQYL. CDR3 coding DNA: TGCGCCAGCAGCTTGGACGGCAGCTACGAGCAGTACCTC. The rearrangement uses TRBV5-1 and TRBJ2-7; no definite D call. Trimming removed 0 bases at V and 3 bases at J, with 7 bases between. Germline loops: CDR1 SGHRS, CDR2 YFSETQ. This CDR3 is 13 amino acids long.

The DNA of the CDR3 is TGTGCCAGCCCCTCCGGGCGGAGAAACATTCAGTACTTC. Translation: CASPSGRRNIQYF. V gene TRBV6-4 combines with J gene TRBJ2-4; no clear D gene. Germline CDR1 MRHNA, CDR2 SNTAGT. The CDR3 runs 13 residues. V was clipped by 8 bases and J by 6 bases, with 14 bases between them.

This clonotype was seen at least ten times. The rearrangement links TRBV9 to TRBJ1-4; possible D gene TRBD1, 5 bases. This CDR3 region has 14 residues. Between the trimmed V and J ends, which lost 0 bases and 7 bases, there was a span of 10 bases. From germline, CDR1 is SGDLS and CDR2 YYNGEE. Here the CDR3 reads CASSVEGLGEKLFF. CDR3 DNA: TGTGCCAGCAGCGTAGAGGGACTGGGTGAAAAACTGTTTTTT.

The chain has TRBV19 and TRBJ2-2; TRBD1 aligns across 9 bases. The V and J ends lost 7 bases and 4 bases, in that order; junction bases with no gene match: 7. Germline CDR1 is LNHDA and CDR2 is SQIVND (reference sequence). CDR3 size: 15 residues. CDR3 bases: TGTGCCAGTATGGCGGGGACAGGGACCACCGGGGAGCTGTTTTTT. Translating it yields CASMAGTGTTGELFF.

The J gene is TRBJ1-2, the V gene TRBV7-9, with D uncertain. This CDR3 spans 15 amino acids. The V and J ends lost 8 bases and 2 bases respectively, with 18 bases between them. Per germline, CDR1 SEHNR and CDR2 FQNEAQ (reference sequence). CDR3 DNA sequence: TGTGCCAGCGAACCTCTTATTGAGCCCAACTATGGCTACACCTTC. Residues: CASEPLIEPNYGYTF. The full variable domain, its missing parts supplied by reference TRBV7-9 and TRBJ1-2, is DTGVSQNPRHKITKRGQNVTFRCDPISEHNRLYWYRQTLGQGPEFLTYFQNEAQLEKSRLLSDRFSAERPKGSFSTLEIQRTEQGDSAMYLCASEPLIEPNYGYTFGSGTRLTVV.

Only a few counts were recorded for this clonotype. V is TRBV3-1 and J is TRBJ2-3; tentatively, D is TRBD1 (5 bases). CDR3 length: 16 residues. With 3 bases removed from V and 6 bases from J, the gap between germline ends came to 19 bases. In germline, CDR1 is LGHDT, CDR2 YNNKEL (reference sequence). The CDR3, as DNA: TGTGCCAGCAGCCAGGCCAGAAGGGGCGTTTGGGATACGCAGTATTTT. Residues: CASSQARRGVWDTQYF.

This clonotype was observed a few times. The chain couples TRBV15 to TRBJ2-1, with a weak D call TRBD2 (6 bases). V lost 8 bases and J 0 bases, leaving 11 bases between the germline ends. The CDR3 is 14 amino acids. CDR1 is LNHNV, CDR2 YYDKDF, per germline (reference sequence). CDR3 in DNA: TGTGCCACCGGGCGGGACGTCTCCTACAATGAGCAGTTCTTC. It yields the protein CATGRDVSYNEQFF.

This chain connects TRBV21-1 to TRBJ1-3; TRBD1, as called in the table, went unchecked against the DNA. TRBV21-1 counts as a pseudogene. There are 15 residues in the CDR3. DNA of the CDR3: TGTGCCCAAGGAGAGGGTGAGGGCTCTGGAAACACCATATATTTT. This codes for CAQGEGEGSGNTIYF.

J is TRBJ2-6 and V is TRBV27, with 14 bases that match TRBD2. Germline loops: CDR1 MNHEY, CDR2 SMNVEV (reference sequence). This CDR3 has 21 amino acids. Unmatched junction bases numbered 11, after V lost 4 bases and J lost 0 bases. CDR3 in DNA: TGTGCCAGCAGTTCGAGACTAGCGGGAGGGCCGTGGAACTCTGGGGCCAACGTCCTGACTTTC. It encodes CASSSRLAGGPWNSGANVLTF.

The chain uses TRBV2 and TRBJ2-2; tentatively, D is TRBD1 (6 bases). Germline loops: CDR1 SNHLY, CDR2 FYNNEI. V was clipped by 8 bases and J by 0 bases, with 10 bases between them. This CDR3 contains 14 residues. The CDR3 protein is CASDRSANTGELFF. CDR3 nucleotide sequence: TGTGCCAGCGACAGGTCCGCGAACACCGGGGAGCTGTTTTTT.

The sample holds a few counts of this clonotype. V is TRBV24-1 and J is TRBJ2-1; 8 bases fit TRBD2. This CDR3 is built from 16 residues. Germline V gives CDR1 KGHDR, CDR2 SFDVKD. V shed 4 bases, J shed 10 bases, and the junction held 14 bases outside the gene matches. Written as DNA, the CDR3 is TGTGCCACCAGTGAAACCGATCGGACGGGGGGGCTGGAGCAGTTCTTC. Amino acids: CATSETDRTGGLEQFF.